This passage covers 20 T cell receptor beta chains from one sample sequenced in a study of response to subunit inactivated influenza vaccine. TCRdb analysed the RT-PCR reads with MiXCR anew, one entry per CDR3 protein. Among about 500,000 distinct CDR3 sequences, 15% to 20% were seen once, and the ten largest hold 3%. The starting material was CD4+ T cells sorted from PBMCs, obtained around 25 months after vaccination. The source is a man between 50 and 70 years old who received an inactivated influenza vaccine.

A few counts support this clonotype. The V gene is TRBV20-1, the J gene TRBJ2-3; 9 bases line up with TRBD2. The CDR3 is 13 amino acids. Germline lookup yields CDR1 DFQATT and CDR2 SNEGSKA (reference sequence). With V trimmed by 7 bases and J by 2 bases, 4 bases remained unmatched. The CDR3 DNA is TGCAGTGGTCTAGCGGGGTTCACAGATACGCAGTATTTT. Protein product: CSGLAGFTDTQYF.

J is TRBJ1-2 and V is TRBV20-1, with D maybe TRBD1 (5 bases). The length of the CDR3 is 15 residues. Trimming took off 0 bases at V and 3 bases at J, with 14 bases between the two ends. Germline CDR1 and CDR2: DFQATT and SNEGSKA (reference sequence). CDR3 coding DNA: TGCAGTGCTAGAGATGGGTCCAGGGAGGACTATGGCTACACCTTC. Its protein product is CSARDGSREDYGYTF.

The rearrangement joins TRBV20-1 to TRBJ2-2, with D possibly being TRBD1 or TRBD2 (5 bases each). This CDR3 is 12 amino acids long. CDR1 and CDR2 from the germline V gene are DFQATT and SNEGSKA (reference sequence). V was pared by 5 bases and J by 6 bases, with 10 bases between. CDR3 bases: TGCAGTGCTGGGAGAGGGGCCGGGGAGCTGTTTTTT. Its translation: CSAGRGAGELFF.

The CDR3 nucleotides read TGTGCCAGCAGCGGGGACCGTGTTTCGGAGCAGTACTTC. Protein sequence: CASSGDRVSEQYF. The chain recombines TRBV7-2 with TRBJ2-7; D is tentatively TRBD1 or TRBD2 (5 bases each). From germline, CDR1 is SGHTA and CDR2 FQGNSA. Trimming took 5 bases from V and 7 from J, leaving 15 bases between them. This CDR3 region has 13 residues.

This clonotype turned up a few times. The chain has TRBV7-9 and TRBJ2-7; 10 nucleotides agree with TRBD2. J lost 6 bases, V lost 5 bases, and 16 bases had no gene match. CDR3 length equals 17 residues. Per the germline V gene, CDR1 is SEHNR and CDR2 is FQNEAQ (reference sequence). CDR3 residues: CASSPPNAGTSASEQYF. The DNA for the CDR3 is TGTGCCAGCAGCCCCCCGAACGCCGGGACTAGCGCCAGCGAGCAGTACTTC.

The chain is built from TRBV4-1 and TRBJ1-3; D is unresolved. In germline, CDR1 is MGHRA, CDR2 YSYEKL. The CDR3 length is 15 residues. Trimming took 0 bases from V and 2 from J, leaving 8 bases between them. The CDR3 sequence: CASSQDTYTGNTIYF. Here the CDR3 DNA reads TGCGCCAGCAGCCAAGATACATACACTGGAAACACCATATATTTT.

The chain combines TRBV13 with TRBJ2-3; a possible D gene is TRBD1 (5 bases). The CDR3 is made up of 19 amino acids. Trimming removed 3 bases from V and 0 bases from J, with 22 bases in between. The germline V gene has CDR1 PRHDT and CDR2 FYEKMQ (reference sequence). The CDR3 here is CASSFITGRAATSTDTQYF. The CDR3 bases are TGTGCCAGCAGCTTCATAACAGGACGGGCGGCTACTAGCACAGATACGCAGTATTTT.

The chain recombines TRBV29-1 with TRBJ2-3; D not resolved. The V gene's germline CDR1 is SQVTM and CDR2 ANQGSEA. V was clipped by 2 bases and J by 6 bases, with 12 bases between them. The length of the CDR3 is 13 residues. CDR3 DNA: TGCAGCGTTGAATTGGTTTATGCCGATACGCAGTATTTT. Translating it yields CSVELVYADTQYF.

Note on this clonotype: At one boundary the junction diverges from the germline segment, which might be a read error. The V call is TRBV20-1, the J call TRBJ2-3; D is unresolved. The CDR3 runs 13 residues. The germline V gene encodes CDR1 DFQATT and CDR2 SNEGSKA (reference sequence). The CDR3 sequence is CCASLPLTDTQYF. CDR3 in DNA: TGTTGTGCTAGTCTCCCTCTAACAGATACGCAGTATTTT.

This chain uses TRBV20-1 with TRBJ2-7; TRBD1 aligns across 7 bases. CDR1 and CDR2 (germline): DFQATT, SNEGSKA (reference sequence). The CDR3 runs to 15 residues. The V and J ends lost 6 bases and 2 bases, in that order; junction bases with no gene match: 13. The CDR3 sequence is CSAGRGGQVAYEQYF. The CDR3 DNA reads TGCAGTGCGGGAAGGGGTGGACAGGTGGCCTACGAGCAGTACTTC.

This CDR3 is CASRIAGGSYNEQFF. The CDR3 bases are TGTGCCAGCAGGATAGCGGGAGGCTCCTACAATGAGCAGTTCTTC. This chain uses TRBV28 with TRBJ2-1, with TRBD2 matching over 10 bases. After removal of 6 bases from V and 0 bases from J, the junction contained 2 bases not matched to a gene. The CDR3 contains 15 residues. Germline V gene sequence: CDR1 MDHEN, CDR2 SYDVKM.

The chain joins TRBV7-2 to TRBJ2-3; 7 nucleotides match TRBD2. Per the germline V gene, CDR1 is SGHTA and CDR2 is FQGNSA. V lost 5 bases to trimming and J lost 1 base; unmatched junction nucleotides: 6. The CDR3 sequence is 15 residues long. The DNA for the CDR3 is TGTGCCAGCAGCACTTCTAGCGGAGGCACAGATACGCAGTATTTT. Protein: CASSTSSGGTDTQYF.

The rearrangement uses TRBV5-1 and TRBJ1-2; TRBD1 aligns across 8 bases. Germline V gene lookup returns CDR1 SGHRS and CDR2 YFSETQ. V lost 5 bases to trimming and J lost 3 bases; unmatched junction nucleotides: 6. CDR3 length: 14 residues. The chain's CDR3 is CASRPGTGYYGYTF. The CDR3 region has the DNA TGCGCCAGCAGACCTGGGACAGGCTACTATGGCTACACCTTC.

The rearrangement joins TRBV12-3 or TRBV12-4 to TRBJ1-5; D might be TRBD1 (6 bases). V lost 6 bases and J lost 2, with 17 bases in between. The CDR3 consists of 16 residues. The CDR3 DNA sequence: TGTGCCAGCAGCTACGGGCAGGGGTATCGCAATCAGCCCCAGCATTTT. It translates to CASSYGQGYRNQPQHF.

This clonotype appeared a few times. The V call is TRBV11-2, the J call TRBJ2-7, with TRBD2 matching over 9 bases. J was trimmed by 1 base and V by 5 bases; bases with no gene match: 6. CDR1 and CDR2 from the germline V gene are SGHAT and FQNNGV. The CDR3 contains 15 residues. CDR3 protein: CASSERTSESYEQYF. The DNA of the CDR3 is TGTGCCAGCAGCGAGAGGACTAGCGAGTCCTACGAGCAGTACTTC.

V gene TRBV5-1 combines with J gene TRBJ2-7; TRBD2 aligns across 12 bases. This CDR3 spans 14 amino acids. J was trimmed by 3 bases and V by 4 bases; bases with no gene match: 2. Germline lookup yields CDR1 SGHRS and CDR2 YFSETQ. The CDR3 spells CASSELAGGYEQYF. The CDR3 nucleotides read TGCGCCAGCAGCGAACTAGCGGGGGGCTACGAGCAGTACTTC.

In its sample, this clonotype was seen a few times. The V gene is TRBV6-5, the J gene TRBJ1-1, with no clear D. V dropped 3 bases and J dropped 4 bases, with 9 bases sitting between them. The CDR3 runs to 13 residues. CDR1 is MNHEY and CDR2 is SVGAGI in the germline V gene. CDR3 nucleotide sequence: TGTGCCAGCAGTTATCTTTTAGGCACTGAAGCTTTCTTT. Protein: CASSYLLGTEAFF.

The chain carries TRBV12-3 or TRBV12-4 and TRBJ2-1, with 7 bases that match TRBD2. The CDR3 consists of 15 residues. V shed 2 bases and J 3 bases; nucleotides not matched to a gene: 4. Here the CDR3 DNA reads TGTGCCAGCAGTTTAAGGCTAGCGGTCTACAATGAGCAGTTCTTC. As protein: CASSLRLAVYNEQFF.

The V call is TRBV9, the J call TRBJ2-2, with TRBD2 matching over 8 bases. The V and J ends lost 0 bases and 7 bases, in that order; junction bases with no gene match: 8. The CDR3 length is 16 residues. The V gene's germline CDR1 is SGDLS and CDR2 YYNGEE. For the CDR3, the DNA is TGTGCCAGCAGCGTAGCGGGAGGGCCGTGGGGCGGGGAGCTGTTTTTT. This codes for CASSVAGGPWGGELFF.

This clonotype was observed a handful of times. The chain has TRBV11-2 and TRBJ2-2, with D tentatively TRBD1 (6 bases). Germline assignment: CDR1 SGHAT and CDR2 FQNNGV. The CDR3 has 15 residues. V was trimmed by 1 base and J by 4 bases, leaving 10 bases between them. CDR3 residues: CASSLVQGSTGELFF. The CDR3 nucleotides read TGTGCCAGCAGCTTAGTACAGGGAAGCACCGGGGAGCTGTTTTTT.